These 27 T cell receptor beta chains were all obtained from the same sample, sequenced in a study of CD8 T cells in Susac syndrome (dated by TCRdb to between 2018 and 2020). Libraries were prepared through the immunoSEQ multiplex PCR assay. RNA was extracted with the RNeasy kit and about 0.5 to 1 ug was reverse transcribed using random hexamers. TCRdb's own reprocessing of the public reads used fastp at Q25 and MiXCR and kept productive beta chains. Each entry is one CDR3 protein sequence, shown with its most common DNA and genes. Here the sample has 50,000 to 65,000 distinct CDR3 sequences; around nine tenths occur a single time. 0.15% to 0.25% of the sample lies in the top ten. The material sequenced was CD8+ T cells from PBMCs. The origin of the receptors is a human donor in good health.

This chain links TRBV5-4 with TRBJ2-5, with D unclear. Germline assignment: CDR1 SGHNT and CDR2 YYREEE (reference sequence). Trimming left V 0 bases short and J 0 bases short, with 6 bases between. The length of the CDR3 is 14 residues. CDR3 region: CASSLGPNQETQYF. CDR3 nucleotide sequence: TGTGCCAGCAGCTTGGGCCCAAACCAAGAGACCCAGTACTTC.

The V gene is TRBV14, the J gene TRBJ2-5; maybe TRBD2 (5 bases). CDR3 length: 17 amino acids. Deletions cut 4 bases from V and 4 bases from J, with 22 bases between. Germline CDR1 SGHDN, CDR2 FVKESK. CDR3 DNA sequence: TGTGCCAGCAGCCCCCACCGGGGTCAAGAGGGTGGAGAGACCCAGTACTTC. Its translation: CASSPHRGQEGGETQYF.

J is TRBJ2-7 and V is TRBV20-1; 10 positions agree with TRBD1. The CDR3 has 14 residues. J was trimmed by 3 bases and V by 3 bases; bases with no gene match: 5. Germline CDR1 DFQATT, CDR2 SNEGSKA (reference sequence). The CDR3 DNA reads TGCAGTGCTAGGGGGACAGGGGAACTCTACGAGCAGTACTTC. Its translation is CSARGTGELYEQYF.

V gene TRBV3-1 combines with J gene TRBJ1-5; 7 nucleotides line up with TRBD1. After removal of 4 bases from V and 0 bases from J, the junction contained 12 bases not matched to a gene. This CDR3 region has 18 residues. Germline V CDR1 and CDR2: LGHDT, YNNKEL (reference sequence). CDR3 sequence (DNA): TGTGCCAGCAGCCCGAGTTCCGGGACAGCATATAGCAATCAGCCCCAGCATTTT. It specifies CASSPSSGTAYSNQPQHF.

This clonotype was found once. CDR3 in amino acids: CASSAWGTDTQYF. For the CDR3, the DNA is TGTGCCAGCAGCGCTTGGGGTACAGATACGCAGTATTTT. The rearrangement uses TRBV9 and TRBJ2-3; no firm D call. Germline CDR1 and CDR2: SGDLS and YYNGEE. Between the trimmed V and J ends, which lost 3 bases and 3 bases, there was a span of 8 bases. CDR3 size: 13 residues. Filled out from reference TRBV9 and TRBJ2-3, the complete variable domain reads DSGVTQTPKHLITATGQRVTLRCSPRSGDLSVYWYQQSLDQGLQFLIQYYNGEERAKGNILERFSAQQFPDLHSELNLSSLELGDSALYFCASSAWGTDTQYFGPGTRLTVL.

The rearrangement joins TRBV5-4 to TRBJ2-1, with 7 positions matching TRBD2. The CDR3 length is 17 residues. The trim removed 3 bases at V and 3 bases at J, leaving 12 bases unmatched. Germline assignment: CDR1 SGHNT and CDR2 YYREEE (reference sequence). The CDR3 here is CASSSVRWGEGYNEQFF. In DNA form, the CDR3 reads TGTGCCAGCAGCTCCGTCCGATGGGGGGAGGGCTACAATGAGCAGTTCTTC. The variable domain in full, completed from reference TRBV5-4 and TRBJ2-1, reads ETGVTQSPTHLIKTRGQQVTLRCSSQSGHNTVSWYQQALGQGPQFIFQYYREEENGRGNFPPRFSGLQFPNYSSELNVNALELDDSALYLCASSSVRWGEGYNEQFFGPGTRLTVL.

The chain is built from TRBV15 and TRBJ1-6; TRBD1 is a possible D gene (6 bases). Trimming left V 0 bases short and J 8 bases short, with 17 bases between. The CDR3 consists of 17 residues. Per the germline V gene, CDR1 is LNHNV and CDR2 is YYDKDF (reference sequence). The CDR3: CATSRDAGGSAYSPLHF. CDR3 nucleotide sequence: TGTGCCACCAGCAGAGATGCGGGGGGCTCCGCCTATTCACCCCTCCACTTT.

J is TRBJ2-1 and V is TRBV29-1; D is unclear. The CDR3 covers 10 residues. The germline V and J ends were trimmed by 0 bases and 9 bases, with 3 bases remaining between them. Germline loops: CDR1 SQVTM, CDR2 ANQGSEA. The CDR3 DNA sequence: TGCAGCGTTGAAGAAGGTGAGCAGTTCTTC. It is translated as CSVEEGEQFF.

The chain employs TRBV20-1 and TRBJ1-2; 8 bases align to TRBD1. Germline values: CDR1 DFQATT, CDR2 SNEGSKA (reference sequence). The CDR3 has 14 residues. With 6 bases clipped from V and 3 bases from J, the junction kept 9 bases outside the gene matches. The chain's CDR3 is CSAQGQGFDYGYTF. In nucleotides, the CDR3 is TGCAGTGCCCAAGGACAGGGCTTCGACTATGGCTACACCTTC.

The chain uses TRBV19 and TRBJ1-5; D unresolved. V lost 0 bases to trimming and J lost 4 bases, with 4 bases between them. CDR3 length equals 13 residues. Germline V lookup: CDR1 LNHDA, CDR2 SQIVND (reference sequence). CDR3 amino acids: CASSIDQNQPQHF. CDR3 coding DNA: TGTGCCAGTAGTATAGACCAAAATCAGCCCCAGCATTTT.

The gene calls are TRBV5-1 and TRBJ1-4, with D unresolved. The CDR3 has 15 amino acids. CDR1 and CDR2 from the germline V gene are SGHRS and YFSETQ. V was cut by 0 bases and J by 6 bases, with 12 bases left in between. CDR3 in amino acids: CASSLVLDGDEKLFF. In nucleotides, the CDR3 is TGCGCCAGCAGCTTGGTATTGGACGGCGATGAAAAACTGTTTTTT.

This rearrangement joins TRBV13 to TRBJ1-4, with D maybe TRBD1 (5 bases). The CDR3 has 14 amino acids. The ends were cut back, 5 bases at V and 2 bases at J, with 9 bases in the middle. Germline CDR1 and CDR2: PRHDT and FYEKMQ (reference sequence). The CDR3, as DNA: TGTGCCAGCAGCCCTGAGGGGACTAATGAAAAACTGTTTTTT. It is translated as CASSPEGTNEKLFF.

Here the CDR3 reads CASSPGVRPNEQFF. The CDR3 region has the DNA TGTGCCAGCAGTCCCGGGGTACGGCCGAATGAGCAGTTCTTC. The chain joins TRBV6-2 or TRBV6-3 to TRBJ2-1, with D possibly TRBD2 on 5 matching bases. CDR3 length: 14 amino acids. Germline V CDR1 and CDR2: MNHEY, SVGEGT. Trimming pared 5 bases from V and 7 bases from J, leaving 15 bases between.

The chain carries TRBV28 and TRBJ1-1; 7 bases line up with TRBD1. This CDR3 is built from 15 residues. Germline V CDR1 and CDR2: MDHEN, SYDVKM. J lost 0 bases, V lost 5 bases, and 6 bases had no gene match. CDR3 nucleotide sequence: TGTGCCAGCAGTCCTTCCGGGACAGTGAACACTGAAGCTTTCTTT. Its protein product is CASSPSGTVNTEAFF.

The chain joins TRBV3-1 to TRBJ2-7; 10 bases match TRBD1. Germline CDR1 and CDR2: LGHDT and YNNKEL (reference sequence). The CDR3 is made up of 15 amino acids. Trimming at V came to 0 bases and at J to 4 bases, leaving 3 bases not matched to a gene. DNA for the CDR3: TGTGCCAGCAGCCAAGATGGGACAGGGGTATACGAGCAGTACTTC. As protein: CASSQDGTGVYEQYF.

J is TRBJ2-5 and V is TRBV24-1; possibly TRBD1 for D (6 bases). The CDR3 has 15 residues. With 4 bases removed from V and 5 bases from J, the gap between germline ends came to 16 bases. Germline CDR1 is KGHDR and CDR2 is SFDVKD. CDR3 sequence: CATSERQETGETQYF. In DNA, the CDR3 is TGTGCCACCAGTGAGAGACAGGAAACGGGCGAGACCCAGTACTTC.

The chain recombines TRBV12-5 with TRBJ2-3; TRBD1 or TRBD2 may be the D gene (5 bases each). The V end lost 4 bases, the J end lost 8 bases, and 19 bases lay between the germline ends. The CDR3 spans 15 residues. Germline-derived CDR1 and CDR2 are LGHNT and FRNRAP. The CDR3 protein is CASGSSGTSSTTQYF. As DNA, the CDR3 is TGTGCTAGTGGTTCCTCCGGGACCAGTTCAACTACGCAGTATTTT.

The rearrangement links TRBV7-9 to TRBJ1-2; possibly TRBD1 for D (5 bases). Deletions cut 1 base from V and 4 bases from J, with 7 bases between. CDR1 and CDR2 (germline): SEHNR, FQNEAQ (reference sequence). This CDR3 contains 13 residues. This CDR3 is CASSLGTIYGYTF. In nucleotides, the CDR3 is TGTGCCAGCAGCTTAGGGACAATCTATGGCTACACCTTC.

V gene TRBV12-3 or TRBV12-4 combines with J gene TRBJ2-1; D is perhaps TRBD2 (6 bases). CDR3 size: 13 residues. V was clipped by 3 bases and J by 10 bases, with 13 bases between them. For the CDR3, the DNA is TGTGCCAGCAGTTTTGGTGGGGGAGGCGAGCAGTTCTTC. This gives the protein CASSFGGGGEQFF.

V and J are TRBV4-1 and TRBJ1-1; 7 bases are a match to TRBD1. This CDR3 is built from 16 residues. Germline V gene lookup returns CDR1 MGHRA and CDR2 YSYEKL. V trimming: 2 bases; J trimming: 4 bases; junction bases outside the gene matches: 10. For the CDR3, the DNA is TGCGCCAGCAGCCAACCGGGACAGAGGGCTCCCACTGAAGCTTTCTTT. This encodes CASSQPGQRAPTEAFF.

The chain is built from TRBV27 and TRBJ2-5; TRBD2 matches at 9 bases. CDR3 length equals 14 residues. V gave up 6 bases and J gave up 0 bases; unmatched junction bases: 2. The germline V gene has CDR1 MNHEY and CDR2 SMNVEV (reference sequence). The CDR3 region is CASRTSGNQETQYF. CDR3 nucleotide sequence: TGTGCCAGCAGGACTAGCGGTAACCAAGAGACCCAGTACTTC.

The V gene is TRBV7-9, the J gene TRBJ1-1; D unresolved. Trimming stripped 1 base from V and 0 bases from J, with 18 bases between. CDR3 length equals 18 residues. Germline V lookup: CDR1 SEHNR, CDR2 FQNEAQ (reference sequence). The CDR3 DNA follows: TGTGCCAGCAGCTTAGGTGACACTTGGCTGATCATGAACACTGAAGCTTTCTTT. It encodes CASSLGDTWLIMNTEAFF.

The chain recombines TRBV6-5 with TRBJ1-2; tentatively, D is TRBD1 (5 bases). The CDR3 covers 14 residues. With 4 bases removed from V and 8 bases from J, the gap between germline ends came to 17 bases. Germline V lookup: CDR1 MNHEY, CDR2 SVGAGI. CDR3: CASSSSGTGMGYTF. In DNA form, the CDR3 reads TGTGCCAGCAGTTCTTCCGGGACGGGCATGGGCTACACCTTC.

This chain links TRBV6-1 with TRBJ1-2; D call uncertain. The CDR3 consists of 17 residues. Looked up from germline, CDR1 is MNHNS and CDR2 is SASEGT. V dropped 5 bases and J dropped 4 bases, with 23 bases sitting between them. For the CDR3, the DNA is TGTGCCAGCAGTCCCCAAGGCCCGGACCGTCGTTTCTATGGCTACACCTTC. The encoded protein is CASSPQGPDRRFYGYTF.

V and J are TRBV28 and TRBJ1-5; D is possibly TRBD1 (6 bases). Germline-derived CDR1 and CDR2 are MDHEN and SYDVKM. V was clipped by 6 bases and J by 1 base, with 7 bases between them. This CDR3 spans 13 amino acids. The CDR3 bases are TGTGCCAGCAGAGACAGGAGCAATCAGCCCCAGCATTTT. Translation: CASRDRSNQPQHF.

This chain links TRBV25-1 with TRBJ2-7; TRBD1 is a possible D gene (6 bases). The germline CDR1 and CDR2 sequences are MGHDK and SYGVNS. V shed 4 bases and J shed 5 bases, with 18 bases lying between them. The CDR3 covers 15 residues. Here the CDR3 reads CASSAKDRSGHEQYF. The CDR3 DNA reads TGTGCCAGCAGTGCAAAAGACAGGTCTGGCCACGAGCAGTACTTC.

The genes are TRBV6-1 and TRBJ1-5, with 8 bases identical to TRBD1. Germline trimming cut 1 base from V and 6 bases from J; bases unmatched to any gene: 2. In germline, CDR1 is MNHNS, CDR2 SASEGT. The CDR3 is 14 amino acids. CDR3: CASSEETGVQPQHF. The DNA of the CDR3 is TGTGCCAGCAGTGAAGAGACAGGGGTTCAGCCCCAGCATTTT.